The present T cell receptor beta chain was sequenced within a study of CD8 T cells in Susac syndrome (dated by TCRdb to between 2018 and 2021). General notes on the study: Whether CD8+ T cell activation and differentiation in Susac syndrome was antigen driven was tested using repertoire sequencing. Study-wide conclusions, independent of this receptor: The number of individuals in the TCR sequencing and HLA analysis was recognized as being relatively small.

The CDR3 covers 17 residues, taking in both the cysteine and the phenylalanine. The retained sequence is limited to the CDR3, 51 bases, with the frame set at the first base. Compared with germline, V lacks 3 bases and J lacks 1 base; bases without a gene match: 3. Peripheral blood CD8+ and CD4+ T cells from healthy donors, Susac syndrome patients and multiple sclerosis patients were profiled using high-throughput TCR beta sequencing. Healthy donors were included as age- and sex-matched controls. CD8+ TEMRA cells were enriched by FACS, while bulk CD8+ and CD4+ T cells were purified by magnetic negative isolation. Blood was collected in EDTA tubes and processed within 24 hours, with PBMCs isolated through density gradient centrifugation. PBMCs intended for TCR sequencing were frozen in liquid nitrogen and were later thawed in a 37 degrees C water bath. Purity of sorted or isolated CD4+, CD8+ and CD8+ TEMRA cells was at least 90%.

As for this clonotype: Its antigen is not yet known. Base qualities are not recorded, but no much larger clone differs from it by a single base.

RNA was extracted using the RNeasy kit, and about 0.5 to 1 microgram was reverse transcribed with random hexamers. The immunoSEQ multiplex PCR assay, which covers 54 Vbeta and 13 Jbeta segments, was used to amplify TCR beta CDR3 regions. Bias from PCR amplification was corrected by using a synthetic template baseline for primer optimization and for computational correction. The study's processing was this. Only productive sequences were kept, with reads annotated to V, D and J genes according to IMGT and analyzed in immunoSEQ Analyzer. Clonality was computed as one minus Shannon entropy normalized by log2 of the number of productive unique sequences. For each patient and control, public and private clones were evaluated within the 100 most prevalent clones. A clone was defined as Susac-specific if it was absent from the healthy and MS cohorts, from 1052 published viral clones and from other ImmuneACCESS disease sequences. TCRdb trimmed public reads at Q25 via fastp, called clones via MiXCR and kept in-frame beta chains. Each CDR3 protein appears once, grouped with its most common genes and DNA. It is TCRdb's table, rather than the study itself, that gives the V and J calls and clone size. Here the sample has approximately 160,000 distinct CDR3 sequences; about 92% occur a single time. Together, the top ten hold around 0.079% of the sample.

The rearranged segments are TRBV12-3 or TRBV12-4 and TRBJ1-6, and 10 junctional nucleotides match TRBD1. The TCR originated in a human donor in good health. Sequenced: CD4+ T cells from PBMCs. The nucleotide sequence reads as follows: TGTGCCAGCAGTTTGTGGACAGGGGGGTCCTATAATTCACCCCTCCACTTT. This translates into CASSLWTGGSYNSPLHF.